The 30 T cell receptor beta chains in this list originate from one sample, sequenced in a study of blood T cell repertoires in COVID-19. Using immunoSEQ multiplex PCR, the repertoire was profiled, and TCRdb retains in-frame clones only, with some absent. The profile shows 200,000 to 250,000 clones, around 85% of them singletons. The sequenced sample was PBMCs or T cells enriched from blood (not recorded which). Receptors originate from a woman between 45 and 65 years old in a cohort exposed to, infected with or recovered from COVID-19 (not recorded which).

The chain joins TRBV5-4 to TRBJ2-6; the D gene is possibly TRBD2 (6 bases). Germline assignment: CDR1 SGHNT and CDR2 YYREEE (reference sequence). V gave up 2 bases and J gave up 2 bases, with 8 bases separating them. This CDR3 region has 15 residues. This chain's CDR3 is CASSFGGTGANVLTF. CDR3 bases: TGTGCCAGCAGCTTCGGAGGGACTGGGGCCAACGTCCTGACTTTC.

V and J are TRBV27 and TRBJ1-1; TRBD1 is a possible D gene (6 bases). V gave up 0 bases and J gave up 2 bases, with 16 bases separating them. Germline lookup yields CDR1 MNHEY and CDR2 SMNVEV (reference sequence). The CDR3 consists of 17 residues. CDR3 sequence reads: CASSLSNGGLGNTEAFF. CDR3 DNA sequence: TGTGCCAGCAGTTTATCGAACGGGGGGCTAGGAAACACTGAAGCTTTCTTT.

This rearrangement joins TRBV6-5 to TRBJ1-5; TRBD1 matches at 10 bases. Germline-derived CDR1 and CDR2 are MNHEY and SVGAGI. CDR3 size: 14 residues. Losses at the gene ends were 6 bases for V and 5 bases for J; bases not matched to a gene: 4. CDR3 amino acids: CASSYGTGDQPQHF. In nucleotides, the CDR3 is TGTGCCAGCAGCTACGGGACAGGGGATCAGCCCCAGCATTTT.

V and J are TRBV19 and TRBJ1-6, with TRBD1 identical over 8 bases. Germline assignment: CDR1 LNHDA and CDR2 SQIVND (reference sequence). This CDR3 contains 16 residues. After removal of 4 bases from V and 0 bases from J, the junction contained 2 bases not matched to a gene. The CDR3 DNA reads TGTGCCAGTAGTAGACAGGGGAGCTCCTATAATTCACCCCTCCACTTT. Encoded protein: CASSRQGSSYNSPLHF.

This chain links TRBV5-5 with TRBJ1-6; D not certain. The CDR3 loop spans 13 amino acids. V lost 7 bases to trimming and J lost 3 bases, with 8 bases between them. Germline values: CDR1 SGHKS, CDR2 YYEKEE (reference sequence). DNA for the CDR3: TGTGCCAGCGAGGCCTACTATAATTCACCCCTCCACTTT. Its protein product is CASEAYYNSPLHF. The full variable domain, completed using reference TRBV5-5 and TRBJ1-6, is DAGVTQSPTHLIKTRGQQVTLRCSPISGHKSVSWYQQVLGQGPQFIFQYYEKEERGRGNFPDRFSARQFPNYSSELNVNALLLGDSALYLCASEAYYNSPLHFGNGTRLTVT.

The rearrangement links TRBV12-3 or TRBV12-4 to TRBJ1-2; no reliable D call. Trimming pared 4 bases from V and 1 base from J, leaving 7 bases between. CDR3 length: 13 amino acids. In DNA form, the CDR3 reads TGTGCCAGCAGTTCCACGGTTAACTATGGCTACACCTTC. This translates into CASSSTVNYGYTF.

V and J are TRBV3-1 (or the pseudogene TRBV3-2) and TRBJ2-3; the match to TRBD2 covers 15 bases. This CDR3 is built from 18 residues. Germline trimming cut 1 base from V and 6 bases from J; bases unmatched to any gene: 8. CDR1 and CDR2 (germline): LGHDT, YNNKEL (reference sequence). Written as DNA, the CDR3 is TGTGCCAGCAGCCAAGTTTGGACTAGCGGGGGGGCCTGGGATACGCAGTATTTT. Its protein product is CASSQVWTSGGAWDTQYF.

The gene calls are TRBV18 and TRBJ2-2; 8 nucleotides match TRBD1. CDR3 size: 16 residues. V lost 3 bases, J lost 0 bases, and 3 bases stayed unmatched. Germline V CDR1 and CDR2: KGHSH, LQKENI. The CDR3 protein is CASSPRTGTNTGELFF. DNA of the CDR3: TGTGCCAGCTCACCTAGGACAGGGACGAACACCGGGGAGCTGTTTTTT.

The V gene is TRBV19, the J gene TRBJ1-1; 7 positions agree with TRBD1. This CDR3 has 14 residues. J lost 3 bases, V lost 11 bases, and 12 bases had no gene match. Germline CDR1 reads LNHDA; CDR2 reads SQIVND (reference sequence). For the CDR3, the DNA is TGTGCCTCAATCGACAGGGCTTTGGACACTGAAGCTTTCTTT. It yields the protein CASIDRALDTEAFF. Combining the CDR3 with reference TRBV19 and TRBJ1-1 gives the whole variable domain DGGITQSPKYLFRKEGQNVTLSCEQNLNHDAMYWYRQDPGQGLRLIYYSQIVNDFQKGDIAEGYSVSREKKESFPLTVTSAQKNPTAFYLCASIDRALDTEAFFGQGTRLTVV.

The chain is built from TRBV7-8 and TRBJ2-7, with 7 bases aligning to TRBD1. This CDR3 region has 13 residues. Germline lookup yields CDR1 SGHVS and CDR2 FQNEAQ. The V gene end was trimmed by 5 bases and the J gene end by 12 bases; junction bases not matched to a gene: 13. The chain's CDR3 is CASSPGQVPGGYF. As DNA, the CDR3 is TGTGCCAGCAGCCCAGGACAGGTTCCTGGAGGGTACTTC.

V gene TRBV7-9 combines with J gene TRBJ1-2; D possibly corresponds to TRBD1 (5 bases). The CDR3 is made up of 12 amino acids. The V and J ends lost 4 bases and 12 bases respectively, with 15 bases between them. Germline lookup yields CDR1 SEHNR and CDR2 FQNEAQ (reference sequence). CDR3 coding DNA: TGTGCCAGCAGCTCCCGAACAGGTCTGAACACCTTC. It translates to CASSSRTGLNTF.

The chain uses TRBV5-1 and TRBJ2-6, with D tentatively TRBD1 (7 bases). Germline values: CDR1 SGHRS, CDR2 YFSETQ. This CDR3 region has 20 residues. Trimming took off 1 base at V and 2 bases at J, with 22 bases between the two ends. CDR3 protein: CASSLLFLSGGNPGANVLTF. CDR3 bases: TGCGCCAGCAGCTTGTTATTTTTGTCAGGGGGGAACCCTGGGGCCAACGTCCTGACTTTC.

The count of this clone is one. The CDR3 sequence is CASRDRGRETQYF. The CDR3 DNA reads as TGTGCCAGCCGGGACAGGGGGCGAGAGACCCAGTACTTC. This chain connects TRBV7-9 to TRBJ2-5, with 12 positions matching TRBD1. In germline, CDR1 is SEHNR, CDR2 FQNEAQ (reference sequence). V shed 8 bases, J shed 4 bases, and the junction held 2 bases outside the gene matches. The CDR3 totals 13 residues.

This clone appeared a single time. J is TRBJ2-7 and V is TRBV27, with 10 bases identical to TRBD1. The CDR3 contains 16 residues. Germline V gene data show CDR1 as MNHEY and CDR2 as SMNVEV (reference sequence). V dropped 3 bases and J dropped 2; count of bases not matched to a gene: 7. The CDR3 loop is CASSLGKDRGTYEQYF. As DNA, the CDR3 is TGTGCCAGCAGTTTGGGGAAGGACAGGGGGACCTACGAGCAGTACTTC.

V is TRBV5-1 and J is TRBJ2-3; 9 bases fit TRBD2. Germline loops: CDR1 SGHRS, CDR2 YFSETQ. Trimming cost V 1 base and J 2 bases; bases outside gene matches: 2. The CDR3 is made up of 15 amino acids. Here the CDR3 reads CASSLPSGATDTQYF. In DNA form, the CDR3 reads TGCGCCAGCAGCTTGCCTAGCGGGGCCACAGATACGCAGTATTTT.

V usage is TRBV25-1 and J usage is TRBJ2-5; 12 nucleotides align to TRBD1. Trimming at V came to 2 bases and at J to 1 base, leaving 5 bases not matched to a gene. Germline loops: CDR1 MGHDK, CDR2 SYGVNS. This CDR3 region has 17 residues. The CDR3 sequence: CASSEGDRGPSQETQYF. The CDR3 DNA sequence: TGTGCCAGCAGTGAAGGGGACAGGGGGCCGAGCCAAGAGACCCAGTACTTC.

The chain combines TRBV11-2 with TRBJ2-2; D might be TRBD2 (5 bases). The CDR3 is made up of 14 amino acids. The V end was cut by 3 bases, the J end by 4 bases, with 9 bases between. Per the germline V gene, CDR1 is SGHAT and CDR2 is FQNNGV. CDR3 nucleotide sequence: TGTGCCAGCAGCTTTACCAGCGGCACCGGGGAGCTGTTTTTT. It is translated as CASSFTSGTGELFF.

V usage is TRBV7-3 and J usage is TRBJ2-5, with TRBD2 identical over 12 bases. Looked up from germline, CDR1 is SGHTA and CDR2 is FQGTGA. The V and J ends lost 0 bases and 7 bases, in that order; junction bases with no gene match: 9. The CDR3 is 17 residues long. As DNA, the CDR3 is TGTGCCAGCAGCTTAACGGGACTAGCGGGCGGCATGGGGACCCAGTACTTC. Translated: CASSLTGLAGGMGTQYF.

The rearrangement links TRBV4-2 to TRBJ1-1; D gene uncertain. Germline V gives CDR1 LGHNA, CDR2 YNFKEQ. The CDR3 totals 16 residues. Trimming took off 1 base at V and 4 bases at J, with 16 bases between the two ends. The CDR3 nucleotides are TGTGCCAGCAGCCAAGGACTAGGCACCGACGGCACTGAAGCTTTCTTT. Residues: CASSQGLGTDGTEAFF.

This CDR3 reads CASSVTGTDNSPLHF. The CDR3 region has the DNA TGTGCCAGCAGCGTCACCGGGACAGATAATTCACCCCTCCACTTT. This sequence joins TRBV9 and TRBJ1-6; the match to TRBD1 covers 7 bases. This CDR3 comprises 15 residues. Germline V gene data show CDR1 as SGDLS and CDR2 as YYNGEE. The trim removed 2 bases at V and 5 bases at J, leaving 4 bases unmatched.

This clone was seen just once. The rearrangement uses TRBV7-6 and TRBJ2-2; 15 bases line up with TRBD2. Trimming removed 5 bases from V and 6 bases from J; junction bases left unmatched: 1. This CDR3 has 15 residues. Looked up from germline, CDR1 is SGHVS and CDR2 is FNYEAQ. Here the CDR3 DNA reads TGTGCCAGCAGCAGGACTAGCGGGGGGGCCGGGGAGCTGTTTTTT. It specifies CASSRTSGGAGELFF. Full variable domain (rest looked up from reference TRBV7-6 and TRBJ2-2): GAGVSQSPRYKVTKRGQDVALRCDPISGHVSLYWYRQALGQGPEFLTYFNYEAQQDKSGLPNDRFSAERPEGSISTLTIQRTEQRDSAMYRCASSRTSGGAGELFFGEGSRLTVL.

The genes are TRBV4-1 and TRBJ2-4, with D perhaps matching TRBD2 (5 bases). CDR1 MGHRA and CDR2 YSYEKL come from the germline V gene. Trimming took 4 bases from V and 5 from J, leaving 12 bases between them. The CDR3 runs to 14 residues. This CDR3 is CASSPARRENIQYF. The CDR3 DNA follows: TGCGCCAGCAGCCCAGCGAGGCGGGAAAACATTCAGTACTTC.

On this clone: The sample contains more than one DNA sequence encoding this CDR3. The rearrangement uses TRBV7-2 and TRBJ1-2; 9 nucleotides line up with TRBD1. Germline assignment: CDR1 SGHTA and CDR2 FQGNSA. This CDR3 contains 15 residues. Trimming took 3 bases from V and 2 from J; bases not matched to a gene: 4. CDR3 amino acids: CASSLGQGRNYGYTF. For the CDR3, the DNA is TGTGCCAGCAGCTTGGGACAGGGCAGGAACTATGGCTACACCTTC.

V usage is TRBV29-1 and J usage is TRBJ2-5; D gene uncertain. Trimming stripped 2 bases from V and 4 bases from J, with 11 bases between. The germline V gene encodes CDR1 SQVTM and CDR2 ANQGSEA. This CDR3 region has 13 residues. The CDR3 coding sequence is TGCAGCGTTGAACGGCTAGGTGGAGAGACCCAGTACTTC. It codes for CSVERLGGETQYF. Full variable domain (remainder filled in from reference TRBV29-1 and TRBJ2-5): SAVISQKPSRDICQRGTSLTIQCQVDSQVTMMFWYRQQPGQSLTLIATANQGSEATYESGFVIDKFPISRPNLTFSTLTVSNMSPEDSSIYLCSVERLGGETQYFGPGTRLLVL.

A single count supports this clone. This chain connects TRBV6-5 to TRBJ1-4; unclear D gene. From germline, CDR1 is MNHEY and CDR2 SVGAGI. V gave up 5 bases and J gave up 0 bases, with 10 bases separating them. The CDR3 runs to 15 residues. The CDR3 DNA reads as TGTGCCAGCAGTACTGGCCGGGCAACTAATGAAAAACTGTTTTTT. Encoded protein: CASSTGRATNEKLFF.

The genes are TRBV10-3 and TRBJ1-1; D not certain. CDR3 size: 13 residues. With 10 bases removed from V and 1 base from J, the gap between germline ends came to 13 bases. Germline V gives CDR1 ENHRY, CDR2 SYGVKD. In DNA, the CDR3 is TGTGCCACTCGCCCTACTCAGAACACTGAAGCTTTCTTT. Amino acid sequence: CATRPTQNTEAFF.

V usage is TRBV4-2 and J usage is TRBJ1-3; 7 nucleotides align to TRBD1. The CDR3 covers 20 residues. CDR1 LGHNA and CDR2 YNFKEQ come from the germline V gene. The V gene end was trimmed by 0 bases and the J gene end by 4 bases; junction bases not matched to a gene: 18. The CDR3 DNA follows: TGTGCCAGCAGCCAAGACGGACCGGATAGAGACAGGGTGTGGGGAAACACCATATATTTT. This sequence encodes CASSQDGPDRDRVWGNTIYF.

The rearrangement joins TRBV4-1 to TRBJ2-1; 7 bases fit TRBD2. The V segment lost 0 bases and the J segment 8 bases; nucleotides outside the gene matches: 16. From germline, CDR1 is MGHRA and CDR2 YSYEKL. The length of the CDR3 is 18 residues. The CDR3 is CASSQDEPLRTRGDEQFF. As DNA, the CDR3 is TGCGCCAGCAGCCAAGATGAACCGCTTAGGACCCGGGGGGATGAGCAGTTCTTC.

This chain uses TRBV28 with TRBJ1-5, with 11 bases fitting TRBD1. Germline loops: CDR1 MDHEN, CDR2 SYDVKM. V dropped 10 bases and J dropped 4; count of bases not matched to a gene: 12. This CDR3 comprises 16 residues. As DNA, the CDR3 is TGTGCCACCCGGAGACGGACAGGGGGCGAAAATCAGCCCCAGCATTTT. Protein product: CATRRRTGGENQPQHF.

CDR3 in amino acids: CSARTGRGSNSPLHF. CDR3 DNA: TGCAGCGCACGGACAGGCCGGGGTAGTAATTCACCCCTCCACTTT. The chain links TRBV29-1 to TRBJ1-6; 7 bases are a match to TRBD1. Looked up from germline, CDR1 is SQVTM and CDR2 is ANQGSEA. V lost 7 bases to trimming and J lost 6 bases; unmatched junction nucleotides: 12. This CDR3 has 15 amino acids.